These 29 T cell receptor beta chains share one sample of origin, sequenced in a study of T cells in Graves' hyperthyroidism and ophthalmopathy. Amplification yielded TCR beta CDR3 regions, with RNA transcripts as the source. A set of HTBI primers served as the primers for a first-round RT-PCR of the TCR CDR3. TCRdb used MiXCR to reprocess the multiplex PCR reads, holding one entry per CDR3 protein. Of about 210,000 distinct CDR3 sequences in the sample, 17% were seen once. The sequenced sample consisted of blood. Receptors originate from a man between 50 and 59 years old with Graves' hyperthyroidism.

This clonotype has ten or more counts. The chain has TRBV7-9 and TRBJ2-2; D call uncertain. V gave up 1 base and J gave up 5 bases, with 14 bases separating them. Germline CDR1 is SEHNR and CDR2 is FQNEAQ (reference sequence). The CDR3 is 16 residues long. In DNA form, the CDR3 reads TGTGCCAGCAGCTTAGATCGGCACGTAAGGACCGGGGAGCTGTTTTTT. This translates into CASSLDRHVRTGELFF.

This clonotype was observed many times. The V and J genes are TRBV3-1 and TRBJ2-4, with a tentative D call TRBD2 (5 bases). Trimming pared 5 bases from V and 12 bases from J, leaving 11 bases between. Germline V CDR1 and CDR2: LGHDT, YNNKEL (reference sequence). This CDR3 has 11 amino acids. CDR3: CASSSGGHQYF. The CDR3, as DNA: TGTGCCAGCAGCTCCGGAGGCCATCAGTACTTC.

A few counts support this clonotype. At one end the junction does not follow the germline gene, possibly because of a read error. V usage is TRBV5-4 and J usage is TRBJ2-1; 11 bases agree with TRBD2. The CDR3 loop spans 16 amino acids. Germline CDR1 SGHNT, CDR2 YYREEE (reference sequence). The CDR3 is CASRLELAGDVNEQFF. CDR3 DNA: TGTGCCAGCAGGTTGGAACTAGCGGGAGACGTGAATGAGCAGTTCTTC.

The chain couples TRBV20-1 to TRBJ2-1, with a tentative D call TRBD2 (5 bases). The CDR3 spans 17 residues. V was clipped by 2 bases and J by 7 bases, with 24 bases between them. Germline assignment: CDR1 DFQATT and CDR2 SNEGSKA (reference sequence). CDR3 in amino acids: CSARKSGLRSRGNEQFF. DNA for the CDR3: TGCAGTGCTAGAAAGAGTGGTTTGCGGAGCCGGGGAAATGAGCAGTTCTTC.

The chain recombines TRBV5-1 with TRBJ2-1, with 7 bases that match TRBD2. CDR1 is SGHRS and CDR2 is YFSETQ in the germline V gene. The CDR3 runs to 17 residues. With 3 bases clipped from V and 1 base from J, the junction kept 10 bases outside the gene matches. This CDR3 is CASSSLTSGVSYNEQFF. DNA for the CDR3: TGCGCCAGCAGCTCCTTGACCAGCGGGGTATCCTACAATGAGCAGTTCTTC.

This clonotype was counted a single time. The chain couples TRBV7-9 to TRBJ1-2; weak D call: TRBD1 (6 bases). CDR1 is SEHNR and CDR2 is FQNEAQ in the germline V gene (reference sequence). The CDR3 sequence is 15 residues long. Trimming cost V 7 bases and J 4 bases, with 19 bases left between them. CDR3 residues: CASITIKGGSYGYTF. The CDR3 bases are TGTGCCAGCATCACAATTAAGGGGGGATCCTATGGCTACACCTTC.

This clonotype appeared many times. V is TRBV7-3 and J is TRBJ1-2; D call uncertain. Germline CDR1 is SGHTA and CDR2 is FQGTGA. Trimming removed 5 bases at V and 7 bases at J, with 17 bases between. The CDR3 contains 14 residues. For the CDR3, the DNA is TGTGCCAGCAGCCCTAGCGGCAGAGGAAGTGGCTACACCTTC. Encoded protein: CASSPSGRGSGYTF.

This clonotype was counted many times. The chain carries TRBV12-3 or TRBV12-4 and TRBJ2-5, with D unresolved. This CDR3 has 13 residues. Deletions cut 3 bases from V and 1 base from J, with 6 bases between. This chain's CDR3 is CASSFVSQETQYF. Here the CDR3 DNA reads TGTGCCAGCAGTTTTGTTTCCCAAGAGACCCAGTACTTC.

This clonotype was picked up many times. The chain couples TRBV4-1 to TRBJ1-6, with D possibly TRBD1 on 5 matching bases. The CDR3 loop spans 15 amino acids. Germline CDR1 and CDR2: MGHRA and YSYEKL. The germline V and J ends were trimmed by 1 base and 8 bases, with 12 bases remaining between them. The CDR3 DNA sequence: TGCGCCAGCAGCCAAGCCGGCGGAGGGGATTCACCCCTCCACTTT. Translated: CASSQAGGGDSPLHF.

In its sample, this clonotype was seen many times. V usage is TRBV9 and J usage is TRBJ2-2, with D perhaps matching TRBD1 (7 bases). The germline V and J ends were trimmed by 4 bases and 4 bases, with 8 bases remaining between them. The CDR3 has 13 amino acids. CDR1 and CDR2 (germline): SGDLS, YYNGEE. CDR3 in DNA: TGTGCCAGCAGCCAGGGGGGCACCGGGGAGCTGTTTTTT. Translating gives CASSQGGTGELFF.

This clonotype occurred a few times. The CDR3 spells CASSRRTGNSPLHF. The CDR3 DNA reads as TGTGCCAGCTCCCGCCGGACAGGGAATTCACCCCTCCACTTT. The chain couples TRBV18 to TRBJ1-6, with 8 bases aligning to TRBD1. The CDR3 runs to 14 residues. J lost 7 bases, V lost 6 bases, and 5 bases had no gene match. CDR1 and CDR2 (germline): KGHSH, LQKENI.

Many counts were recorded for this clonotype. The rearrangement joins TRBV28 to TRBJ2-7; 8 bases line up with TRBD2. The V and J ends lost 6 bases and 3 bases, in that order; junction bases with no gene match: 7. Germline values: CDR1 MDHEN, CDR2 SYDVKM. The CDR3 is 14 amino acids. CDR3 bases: TGTGCCAGCAGAGTAGCGGGACCTAGCTACGAGCAGTACTTC. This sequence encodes CASRVAGPSYEQYF.

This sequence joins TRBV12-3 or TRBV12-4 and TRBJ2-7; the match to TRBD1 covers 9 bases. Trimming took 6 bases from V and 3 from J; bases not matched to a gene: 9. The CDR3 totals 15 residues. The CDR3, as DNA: TGTGCCAGCAGCGTTAGGACAGGGGTGGACTACGAGCAGTACTTC. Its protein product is CASSVRTGVDYEQYF.

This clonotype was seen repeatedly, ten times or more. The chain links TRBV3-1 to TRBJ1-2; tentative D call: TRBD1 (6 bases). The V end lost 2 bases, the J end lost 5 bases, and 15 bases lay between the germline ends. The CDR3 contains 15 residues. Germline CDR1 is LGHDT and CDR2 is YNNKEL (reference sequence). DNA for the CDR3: TGTGCCAGCAGCCAAAATCGGGGGGCTGGGTATGGCTACACCTTC. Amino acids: CASSQNRGAGYGYTF.

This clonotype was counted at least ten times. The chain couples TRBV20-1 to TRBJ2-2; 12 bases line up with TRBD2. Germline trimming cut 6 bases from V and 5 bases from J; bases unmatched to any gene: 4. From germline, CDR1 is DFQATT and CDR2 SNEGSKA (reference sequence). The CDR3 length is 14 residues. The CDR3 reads CSASGLAGTGELFF. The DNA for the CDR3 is TGCAGTGCCTCTGGACTAGCGGGAACCGGGGAGCTGTTTTTT.

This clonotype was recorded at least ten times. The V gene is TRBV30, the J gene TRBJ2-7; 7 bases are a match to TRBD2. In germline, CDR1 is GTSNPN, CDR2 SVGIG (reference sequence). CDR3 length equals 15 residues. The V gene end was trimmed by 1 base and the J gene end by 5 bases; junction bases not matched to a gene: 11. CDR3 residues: CAWSALQRDSNEQYF. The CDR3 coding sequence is TGTGCCTGGAGTGCCCTACAGCGGGATAGTAACGAGCAGTACTTC.

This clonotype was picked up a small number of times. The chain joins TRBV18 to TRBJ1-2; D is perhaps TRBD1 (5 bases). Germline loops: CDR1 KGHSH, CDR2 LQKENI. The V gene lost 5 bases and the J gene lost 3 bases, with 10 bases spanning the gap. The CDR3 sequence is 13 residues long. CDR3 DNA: TGTGCCAGCTCAAGCTTAGGGGACTATGGCTACACCTTC. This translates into CASSSLGDYGYTF.

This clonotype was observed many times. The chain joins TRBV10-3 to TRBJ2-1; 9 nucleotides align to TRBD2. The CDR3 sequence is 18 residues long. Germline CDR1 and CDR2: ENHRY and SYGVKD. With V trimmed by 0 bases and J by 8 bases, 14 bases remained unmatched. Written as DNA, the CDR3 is TGTGCCATCAGTGAGTCGAAGCGGCTAGCGGGATCCTTTGATGAGCAGTTCTTC. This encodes CAISESKRLAGSFDEQFF.

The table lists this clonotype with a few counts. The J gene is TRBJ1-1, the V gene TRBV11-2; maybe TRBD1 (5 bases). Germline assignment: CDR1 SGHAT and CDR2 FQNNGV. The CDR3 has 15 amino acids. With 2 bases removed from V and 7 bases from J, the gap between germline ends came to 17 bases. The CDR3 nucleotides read TGTGCCAGCAGCTTATCGCAGGGAGGGTTGAATGAAGCTTTCTTT. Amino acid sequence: CASSLSQGGLNEAFF.

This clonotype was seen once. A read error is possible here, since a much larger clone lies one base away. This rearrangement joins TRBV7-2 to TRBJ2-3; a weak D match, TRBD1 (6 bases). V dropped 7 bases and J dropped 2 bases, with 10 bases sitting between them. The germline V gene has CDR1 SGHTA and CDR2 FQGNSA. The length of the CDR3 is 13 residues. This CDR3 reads CASTRGHTDTQYF. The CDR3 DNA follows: TGTGCCAGCACCAGGGGCCACACAGATACGCAGTATTTT.

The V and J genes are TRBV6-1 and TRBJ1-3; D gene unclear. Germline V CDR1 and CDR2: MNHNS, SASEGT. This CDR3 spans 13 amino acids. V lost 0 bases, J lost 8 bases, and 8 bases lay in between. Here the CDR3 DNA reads TGTGCCAGCAGTGAAGCGACTAGTTACACCATATATTTT. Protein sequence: CASSEATSYTIYF.

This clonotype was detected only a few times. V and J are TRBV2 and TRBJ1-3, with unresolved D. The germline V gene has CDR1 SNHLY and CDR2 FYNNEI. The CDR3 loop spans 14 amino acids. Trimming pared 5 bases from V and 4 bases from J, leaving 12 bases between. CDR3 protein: CASSFFLVGNTIYF. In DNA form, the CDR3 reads TGTGCCAGCAGTTTTTTTTTGGTCGGAAACACCATATATTTT.

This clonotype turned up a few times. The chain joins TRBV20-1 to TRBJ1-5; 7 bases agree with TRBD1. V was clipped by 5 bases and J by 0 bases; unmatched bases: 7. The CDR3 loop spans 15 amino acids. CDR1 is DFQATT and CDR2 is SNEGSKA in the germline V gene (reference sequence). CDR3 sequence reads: CSAVGQLNSNQPQHF. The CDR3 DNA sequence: TGCAGTGCTGTGGGACAGTTAAATAGCAATCAGCCCCAGCATTTT.

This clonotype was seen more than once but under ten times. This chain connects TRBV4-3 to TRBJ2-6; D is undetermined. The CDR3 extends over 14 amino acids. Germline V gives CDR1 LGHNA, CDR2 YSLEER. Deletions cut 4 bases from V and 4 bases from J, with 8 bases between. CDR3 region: CASSRGWGANVLTF. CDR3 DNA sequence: TGCGCCAGCAGCCGGGGTTGGGGGGCCAACGTCCTGACTTTC.

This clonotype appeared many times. The CDR3 coding sequence is TGTGCCAGCTCACCACGGGGAGTGAATGATGGTGACACTGAAGCTTTCTTT. Amino acid sequence: CASSPRGVNDGDTEAFF. This chain connects TRBV18 to TRBJ1-1, with D unresolved. The CDR3 runs to 17 residues. Trimming removed 1 base at V and 3 bases at J, with 18 bases between. Germline loops: CDR1 KGHSH, CDR2 LQKENI.

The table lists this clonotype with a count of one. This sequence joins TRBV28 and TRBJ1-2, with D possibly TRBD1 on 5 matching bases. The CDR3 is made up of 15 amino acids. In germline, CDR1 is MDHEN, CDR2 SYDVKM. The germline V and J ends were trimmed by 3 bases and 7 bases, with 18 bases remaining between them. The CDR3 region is CASSLVGRKVAGYTF. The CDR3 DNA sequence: TGTGCCAGCAGTTTGGTGGGGCGCAAGGTGGCTGGCTACACCTTC.

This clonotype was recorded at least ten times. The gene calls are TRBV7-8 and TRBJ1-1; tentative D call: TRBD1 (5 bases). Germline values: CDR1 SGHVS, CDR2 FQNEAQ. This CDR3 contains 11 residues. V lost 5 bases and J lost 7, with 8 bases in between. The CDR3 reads CASSARDEAFF. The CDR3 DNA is TGTGCCAGCAGCGCCAGGGATGAAGCTTTCTTT.

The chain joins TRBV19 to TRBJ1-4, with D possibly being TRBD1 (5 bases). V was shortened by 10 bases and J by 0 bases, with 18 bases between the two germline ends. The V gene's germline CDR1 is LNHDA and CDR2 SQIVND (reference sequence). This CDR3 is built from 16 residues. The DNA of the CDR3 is TGTGCCACCAATGGGGCAGCAACTGCAACTAATGAAAAACTGTTTTTT. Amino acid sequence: CATNGAATATNEKLFF.

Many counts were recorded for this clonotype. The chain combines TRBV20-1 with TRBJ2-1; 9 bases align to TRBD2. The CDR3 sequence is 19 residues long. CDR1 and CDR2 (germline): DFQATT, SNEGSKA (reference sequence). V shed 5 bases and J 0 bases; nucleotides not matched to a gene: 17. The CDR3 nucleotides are TGCAGTGCTGGGCTAGCGGGAAGGGCATACGTCAGCTCCTACAATGAGCAGTTCTTC. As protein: CSAGLAGRAYVSSYNEQFF.